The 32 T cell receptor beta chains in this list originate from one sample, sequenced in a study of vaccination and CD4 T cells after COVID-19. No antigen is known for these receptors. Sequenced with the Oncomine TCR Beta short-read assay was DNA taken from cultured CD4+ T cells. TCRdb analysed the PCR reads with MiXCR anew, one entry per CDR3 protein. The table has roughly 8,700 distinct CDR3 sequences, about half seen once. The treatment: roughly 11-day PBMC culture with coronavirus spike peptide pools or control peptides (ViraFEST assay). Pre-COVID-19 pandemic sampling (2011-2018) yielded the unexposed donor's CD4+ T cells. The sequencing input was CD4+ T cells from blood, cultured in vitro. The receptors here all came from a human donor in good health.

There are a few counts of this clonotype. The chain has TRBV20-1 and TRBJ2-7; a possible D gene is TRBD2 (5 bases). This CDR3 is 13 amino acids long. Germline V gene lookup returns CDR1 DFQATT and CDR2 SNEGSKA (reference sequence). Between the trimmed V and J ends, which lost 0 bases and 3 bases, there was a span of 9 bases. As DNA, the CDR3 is TGCAGTGCTAGAGAAGTTGCGGGCTACGAGCAGTACTTC. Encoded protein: CSAREVAGYEQYF.

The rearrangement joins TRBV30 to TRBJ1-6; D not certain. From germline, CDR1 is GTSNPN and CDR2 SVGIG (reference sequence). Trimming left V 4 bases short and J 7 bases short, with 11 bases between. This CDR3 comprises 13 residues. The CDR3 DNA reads TGTGCCTGGATGTCGGCAGAGAATTCACCCCTCCACTTT. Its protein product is CAWMSAENSPLHF. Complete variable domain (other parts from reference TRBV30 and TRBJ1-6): SQTIHQWPATLVQPVGSPLSLECTVEGTSNPNLYWYRQAAGRGLQLLFYSVGIGQISSEVPQNLSASRPQDRQFILSSKKLLLSDSGFYLCAWMSAENSPLHFGNGTRLTVT.

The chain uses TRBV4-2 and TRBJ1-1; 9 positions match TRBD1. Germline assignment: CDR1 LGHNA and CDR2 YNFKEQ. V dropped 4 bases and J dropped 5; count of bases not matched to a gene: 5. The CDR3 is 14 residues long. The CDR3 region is CASSPGQGRTEAFF. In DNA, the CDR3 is TGTGCCAGCAGCCCGGGACAGGGAAGGACTGAAGCTTTCTTT.

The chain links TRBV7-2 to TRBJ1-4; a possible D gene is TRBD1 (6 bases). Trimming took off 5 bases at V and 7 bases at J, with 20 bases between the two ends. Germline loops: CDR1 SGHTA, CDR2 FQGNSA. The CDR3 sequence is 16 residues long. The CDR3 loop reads CASSQNSPGASEKLFF. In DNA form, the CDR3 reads TGTGCCAGCAGCCAAAACTCCCCGGGGGCCAGTGAAAAACTGTTTTTT.

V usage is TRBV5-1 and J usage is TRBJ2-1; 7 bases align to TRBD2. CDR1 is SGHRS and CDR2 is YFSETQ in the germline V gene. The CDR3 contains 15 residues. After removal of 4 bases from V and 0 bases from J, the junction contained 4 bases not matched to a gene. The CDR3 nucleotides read TGCGCCAGCAGCCCCGGGGGGAGCTCCTACAATGAGCAGTTCTTC. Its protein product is CASSPGGSSYNEQFF.

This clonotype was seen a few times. In DNA, the CDR3 is TGTGCCAGCAGCTTAGTTGGCTCGGAGGGCGAGCAGTACTTC. Translated, it gives CASSLVGSEGEQYF. The chain links TRBV7-2 to TRBJ2-7; a weak D match, TRBD2 (6 bases). Germline CDR1 reads SGHTA; CDR2 reads FQGNSA. This CDR3 spans 14 amino acids. V lost 1 base and J 6 bases, leaving 13 bases between the germline ends.

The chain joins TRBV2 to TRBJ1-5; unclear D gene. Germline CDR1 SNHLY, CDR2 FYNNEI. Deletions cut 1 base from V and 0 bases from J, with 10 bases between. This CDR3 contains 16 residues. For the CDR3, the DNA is TGTGCCAGCAGTGAAGAATCAGTTTATAGCAATCAGCCCCAGCATTTT. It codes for CASSEESVYSNQPQHF. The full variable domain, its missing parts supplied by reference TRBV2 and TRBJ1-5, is EPEVTQTPSHQVTQMGQEVILRCVPISNHLYFYWYRQILGQKVEFLVSFYNNEISEKSEIFDDQFSVERPDGSNFTLKIRSTKLEDSAMYFCASSEESVYSNQPQHFGDGTRLSIL.

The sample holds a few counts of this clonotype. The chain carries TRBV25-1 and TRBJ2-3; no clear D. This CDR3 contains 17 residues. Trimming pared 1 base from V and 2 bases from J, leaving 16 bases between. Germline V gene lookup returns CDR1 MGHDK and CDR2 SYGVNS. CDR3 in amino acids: CASSEWAATANTDTQYF. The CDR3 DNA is TGTGCCAGCAGTGAATGGGCAGCCACCGCTAACACAGATACGCAGTATTTT.

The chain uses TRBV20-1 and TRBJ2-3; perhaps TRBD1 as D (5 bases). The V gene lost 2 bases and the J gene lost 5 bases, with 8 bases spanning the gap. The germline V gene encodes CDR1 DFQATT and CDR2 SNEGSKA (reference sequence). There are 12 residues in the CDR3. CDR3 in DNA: TGCAGTGCTAGACCCACAGGAGATACGCAGTATTTT. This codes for CSARPTGDTQYF.

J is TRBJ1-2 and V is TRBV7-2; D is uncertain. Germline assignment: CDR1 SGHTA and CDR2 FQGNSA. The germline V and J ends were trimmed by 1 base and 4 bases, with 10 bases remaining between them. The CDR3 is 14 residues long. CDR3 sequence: CASSLEVLPYGYTF. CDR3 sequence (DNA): TGTGCCAGCAGCTTAGAGGTCTTGCCCTATGGCTACACCTTC. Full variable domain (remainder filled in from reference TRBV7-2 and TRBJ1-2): GAGVSQSPSNKVTEKGKDVELRCDPISGHTALYWYRQSLGQGLEFLIYFQGNSAPDKSGLPSDRFSAERTGGSVSTLTIQRTQQEDSAVYLCASSLEVLPYGYTFGSGTRLTVV.

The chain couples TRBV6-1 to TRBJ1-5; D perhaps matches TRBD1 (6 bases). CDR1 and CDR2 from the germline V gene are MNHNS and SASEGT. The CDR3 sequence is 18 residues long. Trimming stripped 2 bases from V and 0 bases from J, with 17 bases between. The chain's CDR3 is CASSEITGTIYSNQPQHF. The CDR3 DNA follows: TGTGCCAGCAGTGAAATTACCGGGACAATTTATAGCAATCAGCCCCAGCATTTT.

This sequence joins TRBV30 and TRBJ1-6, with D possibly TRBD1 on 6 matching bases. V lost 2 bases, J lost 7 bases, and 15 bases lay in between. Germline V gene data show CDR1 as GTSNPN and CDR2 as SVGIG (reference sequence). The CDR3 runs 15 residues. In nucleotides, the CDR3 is TGTGCCTGGAGTCACGGGGGCGCGGAGAATTCACCCCTCCACTTT. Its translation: CAWSHGGAENSPLHF. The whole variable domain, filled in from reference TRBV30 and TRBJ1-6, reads SQTIHQWPATLVQPVGSPLSLECTVEGTSNPNLYWYRQAAGRGLQLLFYSVGIGQISSEVPQNLSASRPQDRQFILSSKKLLLSDSGFYLCAWSHGGAENSPLHFGNGTRLTVT.

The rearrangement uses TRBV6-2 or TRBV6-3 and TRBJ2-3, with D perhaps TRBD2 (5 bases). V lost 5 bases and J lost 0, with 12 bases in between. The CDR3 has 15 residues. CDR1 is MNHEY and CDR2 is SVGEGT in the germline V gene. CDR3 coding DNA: TGTGCCAGCAGTCCTGTGGGCGGGAGCACAGATACGCAGTATTTT. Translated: CASSPVGGSTDTQYF.

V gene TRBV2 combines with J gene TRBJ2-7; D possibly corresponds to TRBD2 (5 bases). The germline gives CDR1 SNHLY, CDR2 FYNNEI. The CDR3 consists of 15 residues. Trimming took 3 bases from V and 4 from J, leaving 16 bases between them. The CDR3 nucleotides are TGTGCCAGCAGTGATCAGAGAGACGGAGGATACGAGCAGTACTTC. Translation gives CASSDQRDGGYEQYF.

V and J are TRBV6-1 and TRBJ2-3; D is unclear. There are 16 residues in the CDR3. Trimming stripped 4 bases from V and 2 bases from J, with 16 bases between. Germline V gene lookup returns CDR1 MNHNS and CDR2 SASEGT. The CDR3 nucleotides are TGTGCCAGCAGTGTGACCGGACGCCCTATCACAGATACGCAGTATTTT. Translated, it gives CASSVTGRPITDTQYF.

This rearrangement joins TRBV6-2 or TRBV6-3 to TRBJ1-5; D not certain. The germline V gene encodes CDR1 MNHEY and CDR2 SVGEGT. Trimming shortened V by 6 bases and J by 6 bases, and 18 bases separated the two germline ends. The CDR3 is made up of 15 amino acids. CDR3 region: CASRSFLGGGQPQHF. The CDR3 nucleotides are TGTGCCAGCAGATCCTTCCTGGGCGGAGGTCAGCCCCAGCATTTT.

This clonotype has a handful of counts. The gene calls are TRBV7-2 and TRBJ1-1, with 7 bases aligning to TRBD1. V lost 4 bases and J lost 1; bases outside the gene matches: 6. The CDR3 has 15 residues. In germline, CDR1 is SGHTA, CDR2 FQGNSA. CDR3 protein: CASSSDRVWNTEAFF. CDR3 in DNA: TGTGCCAGCAGCTCCGACAGGGTCTGGAACACTGAAGCTTTCTTT.

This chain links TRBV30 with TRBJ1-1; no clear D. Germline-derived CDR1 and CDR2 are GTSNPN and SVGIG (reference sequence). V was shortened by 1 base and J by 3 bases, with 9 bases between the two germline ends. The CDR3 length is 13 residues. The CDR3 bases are TGTGCCTGGAGTGAGGGAGTGGACACTGAAGCTTTCTTT. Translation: CAWSEGVDTEAFF.

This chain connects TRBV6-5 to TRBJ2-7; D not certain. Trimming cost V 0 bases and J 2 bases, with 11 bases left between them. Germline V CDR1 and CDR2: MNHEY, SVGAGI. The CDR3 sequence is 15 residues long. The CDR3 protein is CASSYSSFPTYEQYF. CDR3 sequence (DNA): TGTGCCAGCAGTTACTCCTCCTTCCCAACCTACGAGCAGTACTTC.

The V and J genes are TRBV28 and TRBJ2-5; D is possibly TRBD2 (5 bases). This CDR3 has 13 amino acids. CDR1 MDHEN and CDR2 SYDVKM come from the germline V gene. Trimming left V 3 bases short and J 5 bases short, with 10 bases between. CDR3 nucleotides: TGTGCCAGCAGTTTCCCGGGAAGGGAGACCCAGTACTTC. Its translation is CASSFPGRETQYF.

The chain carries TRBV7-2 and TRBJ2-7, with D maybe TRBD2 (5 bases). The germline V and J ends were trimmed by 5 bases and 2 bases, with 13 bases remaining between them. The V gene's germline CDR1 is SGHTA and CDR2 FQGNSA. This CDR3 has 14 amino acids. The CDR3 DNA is TGTGCCAGCAGCACCCGACGGGAAACCTACGAGCAGTACTTC. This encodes CASSTRRETYEQYF.

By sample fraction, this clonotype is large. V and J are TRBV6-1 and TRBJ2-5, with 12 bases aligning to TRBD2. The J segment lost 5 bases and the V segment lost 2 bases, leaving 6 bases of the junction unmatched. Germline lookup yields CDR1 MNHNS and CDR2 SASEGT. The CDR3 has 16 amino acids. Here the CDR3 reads CASSEIGLAGRETQYF. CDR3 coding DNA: TGTGCCAGCAGTGAAATTGGACTAGCGGGACGGGAGACCCAGTACTTC.

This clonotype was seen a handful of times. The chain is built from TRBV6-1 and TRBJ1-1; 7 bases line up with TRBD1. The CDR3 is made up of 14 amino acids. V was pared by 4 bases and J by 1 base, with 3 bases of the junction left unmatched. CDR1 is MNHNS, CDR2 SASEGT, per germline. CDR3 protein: CASSGRQGNTEAFF. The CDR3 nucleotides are TGTGCCAGCAGTGGGCGACAGGGGAACACTGAAGCTTTCTTT.

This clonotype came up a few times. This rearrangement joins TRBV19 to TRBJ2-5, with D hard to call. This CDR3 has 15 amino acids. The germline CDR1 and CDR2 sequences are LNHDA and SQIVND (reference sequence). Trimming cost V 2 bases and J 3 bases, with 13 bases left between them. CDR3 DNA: TGTGCCAGTAGTATATCGGTTGCTCGAGAAGAGACCCAGTACTTC. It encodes CASSISVAREETQYF.

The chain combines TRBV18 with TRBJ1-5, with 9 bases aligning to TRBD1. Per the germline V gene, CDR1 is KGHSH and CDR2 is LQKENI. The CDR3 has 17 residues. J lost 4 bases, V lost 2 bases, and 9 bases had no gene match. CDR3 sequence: CASSPNPTGQGNQPQHF. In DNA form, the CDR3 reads TGTGCCAGCTCACCAAACCCTACAGGACAGGGGAATCAGCCCCAGCATTTT.

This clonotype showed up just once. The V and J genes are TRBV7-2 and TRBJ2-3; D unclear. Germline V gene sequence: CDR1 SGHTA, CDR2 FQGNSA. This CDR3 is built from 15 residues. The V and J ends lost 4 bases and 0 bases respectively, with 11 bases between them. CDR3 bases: TGTGCCAGCAGCTGGGTAGGGCTTAGCACAGATACGCAGTATTTT. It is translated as CASSWVGLSTDTQYF.

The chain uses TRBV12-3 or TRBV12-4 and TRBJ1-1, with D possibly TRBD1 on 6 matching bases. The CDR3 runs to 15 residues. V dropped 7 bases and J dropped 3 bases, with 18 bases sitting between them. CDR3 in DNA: TGTGCCAGCACCCCTCGCGGGGGCCCGGACACTGAAGCTTTCTTT. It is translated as CASTPRGGPDTEAFF.

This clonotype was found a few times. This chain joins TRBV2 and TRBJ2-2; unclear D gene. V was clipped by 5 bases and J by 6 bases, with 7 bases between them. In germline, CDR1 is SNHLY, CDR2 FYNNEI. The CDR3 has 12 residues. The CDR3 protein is CASSIGPGELFF. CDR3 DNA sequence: TGTGCCAGCAGTATCGGCCCCGGGGAGCTGTTTTTT.

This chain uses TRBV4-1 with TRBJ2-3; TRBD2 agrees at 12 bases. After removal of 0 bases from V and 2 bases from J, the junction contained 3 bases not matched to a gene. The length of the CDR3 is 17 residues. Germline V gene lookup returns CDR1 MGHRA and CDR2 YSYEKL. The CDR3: CASSQEGTSGSTDTQYF. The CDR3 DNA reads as TGCGCCAGCAGCCAAGAAGGGACTAGCGGGTCCACAGATACGCAGTATTTT.

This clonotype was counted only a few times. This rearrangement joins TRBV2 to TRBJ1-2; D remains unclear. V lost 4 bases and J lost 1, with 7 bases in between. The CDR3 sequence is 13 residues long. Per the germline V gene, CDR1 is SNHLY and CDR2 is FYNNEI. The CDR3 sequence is CASSAAGNYGYTF. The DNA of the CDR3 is TGTGCCAGCAGTGCGGCGGGTAACTATGGCTACACCTTC. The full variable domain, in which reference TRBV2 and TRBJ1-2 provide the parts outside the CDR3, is EPEVTQTPSHQVTQMGQEVILRCVPISNHLYFYWYRQILGQKVEFLVSFYNNEISEKSEIFDDQFSVERPDGSNFTLKIRSTKLEDSAMYFCASSAAGNYGYTFGSGTRLTVV.

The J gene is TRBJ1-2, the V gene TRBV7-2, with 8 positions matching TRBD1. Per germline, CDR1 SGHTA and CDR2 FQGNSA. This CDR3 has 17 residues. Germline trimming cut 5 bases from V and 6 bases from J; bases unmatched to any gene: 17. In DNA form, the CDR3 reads TGTGCCAGCAGCGGCTACTTTTCAGGGGGCCCAAGAGATGGCTACACCTTC. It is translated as CASSGYFSGGPRDGYTF. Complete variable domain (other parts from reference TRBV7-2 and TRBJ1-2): GAGVSQSPSNKVTEKGKDVELRCDPISGHTALYWYRQSLGQGLEFLIYFQGNSAPDKSGLPSDRFSAERTGGSVSTLTIQRTQQEDSAVYLCASSGYFSGGPRDGYTFGSGTRLTVV.

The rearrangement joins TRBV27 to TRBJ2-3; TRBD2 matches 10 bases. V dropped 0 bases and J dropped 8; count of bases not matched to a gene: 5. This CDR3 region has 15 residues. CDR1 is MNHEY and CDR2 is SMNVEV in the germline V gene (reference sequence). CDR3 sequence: CASSLSPSGSATQYF. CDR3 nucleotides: TGTGCCAGCAGTTTATCCCCTAGCGGGAGTGCTACGCAGTATTTT.